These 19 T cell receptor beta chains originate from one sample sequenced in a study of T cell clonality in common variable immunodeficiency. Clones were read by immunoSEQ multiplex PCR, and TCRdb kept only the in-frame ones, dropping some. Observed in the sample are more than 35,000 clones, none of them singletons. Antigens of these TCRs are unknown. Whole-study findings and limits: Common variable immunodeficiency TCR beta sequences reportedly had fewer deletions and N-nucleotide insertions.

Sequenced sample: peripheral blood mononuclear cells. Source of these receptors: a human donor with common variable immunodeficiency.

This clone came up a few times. CDR3 DNA, as far as it was read: TGTGCCAGCAGCTATGGGGGGGCCAATGAG. Translating gives CASSYGGANE. The full CDR3 sequence reads CASSYGGANEQFF. The V call is TRBV7-2, the J call TRBJ2-1; possibly TRBD2 for D (7 bases). Read coverage stops 3 residues before the CDR3 terminus; the germline J gene supplies the remainder. From germline, CDR1 is SGHTA and CDR2 FQGNSA. The V gene lost 4 bases and the J gene lost 6 bases, with 10 bases spanning the gap. This CDR3 comprises 13 residues. Combining the CDR3 with reference TRBV7-2 and TRBJ2-1 gives the whole variable domain GAGVSQSPSNKVTEKGKDVELRCDPISGHTALYWYRQSLGQGLEFLIYFQGNSAPDKSGLPSDRFSAERTGGSVSTLTIQRTQQEDSAVYLCASSYGGANEQFFGPGTRLTVL.

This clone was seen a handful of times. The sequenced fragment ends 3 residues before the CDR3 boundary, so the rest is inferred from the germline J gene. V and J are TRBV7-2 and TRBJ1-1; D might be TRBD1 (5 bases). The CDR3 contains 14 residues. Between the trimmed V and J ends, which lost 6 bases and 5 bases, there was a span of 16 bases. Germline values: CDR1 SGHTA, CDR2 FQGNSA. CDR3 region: CASSSSQTATEAFF. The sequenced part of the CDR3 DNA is TGTGCCAGCAGTTCCTCCCAGACAGCTACTGAA.

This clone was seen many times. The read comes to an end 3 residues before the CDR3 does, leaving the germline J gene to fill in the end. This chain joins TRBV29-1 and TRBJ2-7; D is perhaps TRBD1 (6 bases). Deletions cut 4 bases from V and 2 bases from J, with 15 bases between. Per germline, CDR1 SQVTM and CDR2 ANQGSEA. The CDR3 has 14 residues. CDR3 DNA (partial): TGCAGCGTTGTGGTAGGGGGACGAACCTACGAG. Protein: CSVVVGGRTYE. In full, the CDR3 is CSVVVGGRTYEQYF.

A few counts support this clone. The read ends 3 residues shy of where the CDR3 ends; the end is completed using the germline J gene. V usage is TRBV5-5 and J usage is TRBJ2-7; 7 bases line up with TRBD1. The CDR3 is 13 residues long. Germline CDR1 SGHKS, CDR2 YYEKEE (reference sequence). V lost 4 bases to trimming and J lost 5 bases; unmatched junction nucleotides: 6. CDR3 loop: CASSPNRGNEQYF. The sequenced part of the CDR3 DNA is TGTGCCAGCAGCCCAAACAGGGGTAACGAG.

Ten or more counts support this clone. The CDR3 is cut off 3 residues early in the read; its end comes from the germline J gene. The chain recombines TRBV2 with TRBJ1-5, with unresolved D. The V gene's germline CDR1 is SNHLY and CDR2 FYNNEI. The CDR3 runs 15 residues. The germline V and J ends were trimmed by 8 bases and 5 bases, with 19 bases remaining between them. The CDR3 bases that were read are TGTGCCAGCTCCTTCTGGCTGGCGGAAGATCAGCCC. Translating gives CASSFWLAEDQP. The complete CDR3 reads CASSFWLAEDQPQHF.

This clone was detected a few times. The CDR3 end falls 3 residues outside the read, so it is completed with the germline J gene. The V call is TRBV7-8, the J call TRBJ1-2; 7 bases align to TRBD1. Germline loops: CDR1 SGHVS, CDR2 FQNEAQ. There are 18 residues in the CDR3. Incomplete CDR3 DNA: TGTGCCAGCAGCTTCTCCCGCAAGATGGACAGGTACCTGGGAGGC. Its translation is CASSFSRKMDRYLGG. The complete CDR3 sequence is CASSFSRKMDRYLGGYTF.

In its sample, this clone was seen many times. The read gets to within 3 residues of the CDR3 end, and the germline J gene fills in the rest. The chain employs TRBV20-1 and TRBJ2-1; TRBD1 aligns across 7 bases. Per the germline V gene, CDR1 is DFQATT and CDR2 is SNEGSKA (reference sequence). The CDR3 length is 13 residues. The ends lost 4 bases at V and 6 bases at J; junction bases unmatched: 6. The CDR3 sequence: CSATVPGGNEQFF. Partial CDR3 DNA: TGCAGTGCTACAGTCCCAGGGGGCAATGAG.

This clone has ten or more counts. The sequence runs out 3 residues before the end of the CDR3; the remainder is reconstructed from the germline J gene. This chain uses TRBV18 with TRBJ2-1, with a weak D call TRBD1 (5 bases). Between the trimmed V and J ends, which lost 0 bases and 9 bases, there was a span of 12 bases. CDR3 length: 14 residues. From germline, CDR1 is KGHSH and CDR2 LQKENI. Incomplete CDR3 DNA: TGTGCCAGCTCACCACCGTGGGGCAAAAGTGAG. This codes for CASSPPWGKSE. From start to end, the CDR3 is CASSPPWGKSEQFF. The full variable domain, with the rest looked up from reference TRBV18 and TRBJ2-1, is NAGVMQNPRHLVRRRGQEARLRCSPMKGHSHVYWYRQLPEEGLKFMVYLQKENIIDESGMPKERFSAEFPKEGPSILRIQQVVRGDSAAYFCASSPPWGKSEQFFGPGTRLTVL.

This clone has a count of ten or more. CDR3 sequence reads: CASSYGTGGTEAFF. The covered CDR3 bases are TGTGCCAGCAGCTACGGGACAGGGGGCACTGAA. The chain has TRBV5-6 and TRBJ1-1, with 11 bases aligning to TRBD1. The CDR3 goes on 3 residues after the read ends, and that part is filled in from the germline J gene. This CDR3 region has 14 residues. The ends lost 3 bases at V and 4 bases at J; junction bases unmatched: 2. The V gene's germline CDR1 is SGHDT and CDR2 YYEEEE.

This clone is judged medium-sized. The CDR3 bases that were read are TGTGCCAGCAGTGACGGGACGGGGGGGCTTGATACG. This encodes CASSDGTGGLDT. The full CDR3 reads CASSDGTGGLDTQYF. The chain joins TRBV6-4 to TRBJ2-3; 8 positions agree with TRBD2. The read halts 3 residues ahead of the CDR3 end, with the missing end drawn from the germline J gene. The CDR3 length is 15 residues. CDR1 is MRHNA and CDR2 is SNTAGT in the germline V gene. V lost 2 bases, J lost 6 bases, and 7 bases stayed unmatched.

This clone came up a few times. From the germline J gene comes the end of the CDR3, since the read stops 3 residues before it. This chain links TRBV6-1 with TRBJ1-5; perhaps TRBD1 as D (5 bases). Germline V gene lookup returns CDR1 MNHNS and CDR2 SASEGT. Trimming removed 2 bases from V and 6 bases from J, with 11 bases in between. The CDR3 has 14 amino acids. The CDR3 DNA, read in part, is TGTGCCAGCAGTGAATCGTTCGGGGGTCAGCCC. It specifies CASSESFGGQP. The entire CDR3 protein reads CASSESFGGQPQHF.

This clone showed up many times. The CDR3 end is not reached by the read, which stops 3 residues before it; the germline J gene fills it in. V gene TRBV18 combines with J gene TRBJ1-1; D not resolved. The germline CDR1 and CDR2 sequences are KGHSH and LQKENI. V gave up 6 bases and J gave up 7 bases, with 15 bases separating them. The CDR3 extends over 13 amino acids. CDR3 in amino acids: CASSPSGTNEAFF. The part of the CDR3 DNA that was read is TGTGCCAGCTCGCCCAGCGGTACGAATGAA. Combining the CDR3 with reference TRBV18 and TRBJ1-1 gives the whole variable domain NAGVMQNPRHLVRRRGQEARLRCSPMKGHSHVYWYRQLPEEGLKFMVYLQKENIIDESGMPKERFSAEFPKEGPSILRIQQVVRGDSAAYFCASSPSGTNEAFFGQGTRLTVV.

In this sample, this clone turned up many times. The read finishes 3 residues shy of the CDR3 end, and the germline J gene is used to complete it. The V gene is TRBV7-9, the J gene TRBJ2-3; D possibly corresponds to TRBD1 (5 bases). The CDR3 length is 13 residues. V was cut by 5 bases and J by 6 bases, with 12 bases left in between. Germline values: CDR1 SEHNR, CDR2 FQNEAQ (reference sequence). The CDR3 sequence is CASSETTADTQYF. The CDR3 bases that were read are TGTGCCAGCAGCGAAACGACAGCCGATACG.

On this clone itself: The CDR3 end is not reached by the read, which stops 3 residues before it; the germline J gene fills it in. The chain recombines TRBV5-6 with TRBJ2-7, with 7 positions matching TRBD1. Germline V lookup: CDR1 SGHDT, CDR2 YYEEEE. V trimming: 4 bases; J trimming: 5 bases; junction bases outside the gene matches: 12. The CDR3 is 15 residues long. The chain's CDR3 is CASSPGTVVTHEQYF. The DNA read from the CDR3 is TGTGCCAGCAGCCCGGGGACAGTAGTTACCCACGAG.

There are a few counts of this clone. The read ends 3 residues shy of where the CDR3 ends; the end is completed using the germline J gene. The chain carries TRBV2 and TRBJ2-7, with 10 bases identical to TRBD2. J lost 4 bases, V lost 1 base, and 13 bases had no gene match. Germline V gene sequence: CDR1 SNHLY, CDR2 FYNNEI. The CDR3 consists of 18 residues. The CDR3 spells CASSEDLPASGRQYEQYF. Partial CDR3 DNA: TGTGCCAGCAGTGAAGACCTCCCGGCTAGCGGGAGACAGTACGAG.

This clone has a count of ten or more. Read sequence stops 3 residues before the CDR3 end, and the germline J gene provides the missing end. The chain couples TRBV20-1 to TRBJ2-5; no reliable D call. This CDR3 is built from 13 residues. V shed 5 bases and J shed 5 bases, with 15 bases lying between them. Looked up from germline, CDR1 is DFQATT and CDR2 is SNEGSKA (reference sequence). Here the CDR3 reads CSAGSSALETQYF. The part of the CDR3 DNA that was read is TGCAGTGCTGGGTCGTCAGCGTTGGAGACC.

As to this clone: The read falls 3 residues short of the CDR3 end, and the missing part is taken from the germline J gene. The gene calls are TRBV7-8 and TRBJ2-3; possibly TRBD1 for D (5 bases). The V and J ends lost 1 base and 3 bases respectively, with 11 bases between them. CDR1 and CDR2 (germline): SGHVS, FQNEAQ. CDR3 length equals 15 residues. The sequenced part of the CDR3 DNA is TGTGCCAGCAGCTTAGGTTGGCAGGGAACAGATACG. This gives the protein CASSLGWQGTDT. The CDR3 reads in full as CASSLGWQGTDTQYF.

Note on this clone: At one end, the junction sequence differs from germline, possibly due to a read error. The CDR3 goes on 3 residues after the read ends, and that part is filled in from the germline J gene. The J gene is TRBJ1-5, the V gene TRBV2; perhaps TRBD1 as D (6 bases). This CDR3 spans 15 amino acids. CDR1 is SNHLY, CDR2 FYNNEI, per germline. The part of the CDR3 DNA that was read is TGTGCCAGCAGCGTCGGGGGGGCTAGCAAGCAGCCC. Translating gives CASSVGGASKQP. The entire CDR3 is CASSVGGASKQPQHF.

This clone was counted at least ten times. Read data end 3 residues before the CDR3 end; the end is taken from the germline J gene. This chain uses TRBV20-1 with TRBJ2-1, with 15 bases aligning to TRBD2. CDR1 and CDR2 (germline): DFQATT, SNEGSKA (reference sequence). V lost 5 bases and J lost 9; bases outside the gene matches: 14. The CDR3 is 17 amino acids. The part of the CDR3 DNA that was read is TGCAGTGCTCCCACCTTCGGACTAGCGGGAGGGCCGGGTGAG. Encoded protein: CSAPTFGLAGGPGE. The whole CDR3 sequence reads CSAPTFGLAGGPGEQFF.